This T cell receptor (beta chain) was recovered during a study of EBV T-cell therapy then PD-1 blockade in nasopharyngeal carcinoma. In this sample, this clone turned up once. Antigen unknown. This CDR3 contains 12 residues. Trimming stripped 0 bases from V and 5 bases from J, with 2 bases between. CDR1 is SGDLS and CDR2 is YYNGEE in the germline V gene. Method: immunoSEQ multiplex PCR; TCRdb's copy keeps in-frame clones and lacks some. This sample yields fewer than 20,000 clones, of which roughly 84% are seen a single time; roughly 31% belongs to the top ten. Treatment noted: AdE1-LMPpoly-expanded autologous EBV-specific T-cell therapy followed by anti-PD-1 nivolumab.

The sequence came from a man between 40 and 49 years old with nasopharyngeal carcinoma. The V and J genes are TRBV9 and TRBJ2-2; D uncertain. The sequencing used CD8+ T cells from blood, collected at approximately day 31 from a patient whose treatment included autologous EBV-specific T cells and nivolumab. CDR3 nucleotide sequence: TGTGCCAGCAGCGTAGTTACCGGGGAGCTGTTTTTT. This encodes CASSVVTGELFF.